Only a few counts were recorded for the clone carrying this T cell receptor beta chain. Tregs were sorted as CD4+CD25+CD127-/low cells. After constant-region reverse-primer amplification, full-length variable regions underwent semi-nested PCR with Nested Universal Primer A. One entry per CDR3 protein results from TCRdb running MiXCR on the 5' RACE reads. The top ten clones hold less than 2.5% of a sample with about 32,000 distinct CDR3 sequences, 27% of them seen once. Trimming cost V 5 bases and J 5 bases; bases outside gene matches: 8. The CDR3 contains 15 residues. Germline V gene sequence: CDR1 SGHDN, CDR2 FVKESK.

V gene TRBV14 combines with J gene TRBJ2-3; 9 bases map to TRBD2. The receptor comes from a female donor with breast cancer. Sequencing input: tumor-infiltrating Tregs sorted from the breast tumor. CDR3 DNA sequence: TGTGCCAGCAGCGGACTAGCGAGGGGGAGAGATACGCAGTATTTT. Protein product: CASSGLARGRDTQYF. The full variable domain, in which reference TRBV14 and TRBJ2-3 provide the parts outside the CDR3, is EAGVTQFPSHSVIEKGQTVTLRCDPISGHDNLYWYRRVMGKEIKFLLHFVKESKQDESGMPNNRFLAERTGGTYSTLKVQPAELEDSGVYFCASSGLARGRDTQYFGPGTRLTVL.